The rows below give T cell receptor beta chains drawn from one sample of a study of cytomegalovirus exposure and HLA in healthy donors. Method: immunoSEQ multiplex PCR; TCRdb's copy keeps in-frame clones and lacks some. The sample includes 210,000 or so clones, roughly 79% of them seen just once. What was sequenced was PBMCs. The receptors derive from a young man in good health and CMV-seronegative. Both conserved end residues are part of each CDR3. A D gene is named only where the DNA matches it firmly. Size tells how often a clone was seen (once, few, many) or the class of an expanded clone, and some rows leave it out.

CASSFGGTDTQYF	TGTGCCAGCAGCTTCGGAGGCACAGATACGCAGTATTTT	NA	TRBV7-8	TRBJ2-3	NA
CAISEQGGSYNSPLHF	TGTGCCATCAGTGAGCAGGGAGGCTCCTATAATTCACCCCTCCACTTT	NA	TRBV10-3	TRBJ1-6	NA
CASSPTGGGGYTF	TGTGCCAGCAGCCCCACAGGGGGCGGTGGCTACACCTTC	NA	TRBV6-5	TRBJ1-2	TRBD1
CAWSPNSGTGELFF	TGTGCCTGGAGTCCAAACTCTGGCACCGGGGAGCTGTTTTTT	NA	TRBV30	TRBJ2-2	NA
CASSQAPGQGGNYGYTF	TGTGCCAGCAGCCAAGCCCCGGGACAGGGGGGTAACTATGGCTACACCTTC	NA	TRBV14	TRBJ1-2	TRBD1
CASSPRGAYEQYF	TGTGCTAGCAGCCCCCGGGGAGCCTACGAGCAGTACTTC	NA	TRBV7-7	TRBJ2-7	NA
CAWSAGLAGGTDTQYF	TGTGCCTGGAGTGCGGGACTAGCGGGGGGCACAGATACGCAGTATTTT	few	TRBV30	TRBJ2-3	TRBD2
CASSLGLRNTGELFF	TGTGCCAGCAGCTTAGGTCTCCGGAACACCGGGGAGCTGTTTTTT	NA	TRBV11-3	TRBJ2-2	NA
CASSQSSGGGTNTGELFF	TGCGCCAGCAGCCAGAGTTCGGGAGGGGGTACGAACACCGGGGAGCTGTTTTTT	NA	TRBV4-3	TRBJ2-2	TRBD2
CASSPLGTGNYEQYF	TGTGCCAGCTCACCCCTTGGGACAGGGAACTACGAGCAGTACTTC	NA	TRBV18	TRBJ2-7	TRBD1
CASSISDYGYTF	TGTGCCAGTAGTATTTCCGACTATGGCTACACCTTC	few	TRBV19	TRBJ1-2	NA
CASSYRETSYEQYF	TGTGCCAGCAGTTACAGGGAGACCTCCTACGAGCAGTACTTC	once	TRBV2	TRBJ2-7	NA
CASSVIVGGSEQFF	TGTGCCAGCAGCGTAATAGTAGGAGGGAGTGAGCAGTTCTTC	NA	TRBV9	TRBJ2-1	NA
CASSRASGTSYEQYF	TGTGCCAGCAGCCGAGCTAGCGGGACTTCCTACGAGCAGTACTTC	NA	TRBV7-6	TRBJ2-7	TRBD2
CAISDSGTNEKLFF	TGTGCCATCAGTGACTCCGGGACTAATGAAAAACTGTTTTTT	NA	TRBV10-3	TRBJ1-4	NA
CASSRLSLYGYTF	TGTGCCAGCAGCCGCCTTAGCCTCTATGGCTACACCTTC	few	TRBV7-8	TRBJ1-2	NA
CASSPHGGAGGSYNEQFF	TGCGCCAGCAGCCCGCATGGGGGAGCGGGGGGATCCTACAATGAGCAGTTCTTC	NA	TRBV4-3	TRBJ2-1	TRBD2
CASSVGALAGIQETQYF	TGTGCCAGCAGCGTAGGAGCACTAGCGGGGATACAAGAGACCCAGTACTTC	once	TRBV9	TRBJ2-5	TRBD2
CAIPVAGGTNTGELFF	TGTGCCATTCCGGTAGCGGGGGGGACGAACACCGGGGAGCTGTTTTTT	NA	TRBV10-3	TRBJ2-2	TRBD2
CAWRGGTSGRGDTQYF	TGTGCCTGGAGAGGGGGGACTAGCGGGAGGGGTGATACGCAGTATTTT	NA	TRBV30	TRBJ2-3	TRBD2
CASSLQNTEAFF	TGTGCCAGCTCACTACAAAACACTGAAGCTTTCTTT	NA	TRBV18	TRBJ1-1	NA
CASSSDSQQGARWRETQYF	TGTGCCAGCAGCTCCGATTCCCAACAGGGGGCGCGATGGAGGGAGACCCAGTACTTC	NA	TRBV7-9	TRBJ2-5	TRBD1
CASSLGTPEQFF	TGCGCCAGCAGCCTAGGGACACCTGAGCAGTTCTTC	NA	TRBV5-1	TRBJ2-1	NA
CASSPEGGGLNTGELFF	TGTGCCAGTAGCCCGGAGGGGGGAGGGTTGAACACCGGGGAGCTGTTTTTT	NA	TRBV19	TRBJ2-2	NA
CASQTGTSPLHF	TGTGCTAGTCAAACAGGGACTTCACCCCTCCACTTT	few	TRBV12-5	TRBJ1-6	NA
CAWGSWRHTGELFF	TGTGCCTGGGGGTCTTGGCGGCACACCGGGGAGCTGTTTTTT	NA	TRBV30	TRBJ2-2	NA
CASSDTGGSAEAFF	TGTGCCAGCAGCGACACAGGGGGCTCCGCTGAAGCTTTCTTT	NA	TRBV7-3	TRBJ1-1	TRBD1
CAISAVTGGDHTEAFF	TGTGCCATCAGTGCTGTGACAGGGGGCGACCACACTGAAGCTTTCTTT	NA	TRBV10-3	TRBJ1-1	TRBD1
CASSRGKNSGGGGLGQYF	TGTGCCAGCAGCCGGGGGAAGAACTCAGGGGGCGGGGGCTTAGGGCAGTATTTT	NA	TRBV9	TRBJ2-3	NA
CASSPQGVMNEKLFF	TGTGCCAGCAGCCCCCAGGGGGTCATGAATGAAAAACTGTTTTTT	NA	TRBV9	TRBJ1-4	TRBD1
CASSYLHAGENSGANVLTF	TGTGCCAGCAGCTACCTCCATGCGGGGGAGAACTCTGGGGCCAACGTCCTGACTTTC	once	TRBV7-9	TRBJ2-6	TRBD2
CASKPGTGSSYEQYF	TGTGCCAGCAAGCCGGGGACAGGGAGCTCCTACGAGCAGTACTTC	NA	TRBV6-5	TRBJ2-7	TRBD1
CASSIEAAYEQYF	TGTGCCAGTAGTATAGAGGCAGCCTACGAGCAGTACTTC	NA	TRBV19	TRBJ2-7	NA
CASKSGRDTGELFF	TGTGCCAGCAAGTCAGGGAGGGACACCGGGGAGCTGTTTTTT	NA	TRBV6-5	TRBJ2-2	TRBD2
CASSGDQNTEAFF	TGCGCCAGCTCAGGGGATCAGAACACTGAAGCTTTCTTT	NA	TRBV10-2	TRBJ1-1	NA
CARLRSPDRVGEQYF	TGCGCCAGGCTCCGCAGCCCGGACAGGGTGGGCGAGCAGTACTTC	NA	TRBV4-1	TRBJ2-7	TRBD1
CASSQQGADTQYF	TGTGCCAGCAGTCAGCAGGGCGCAGATACGCAGTATTTT	once	TRBV6-4	TRBJ2-3	NA
CASSLTPTGVAHYGYTF	TGTGCCAGCAGCTTAACACCCACAGGGGTAGCCCACTATGGCTACACCTTC	NA	TRBV11-2	TRBJ1-2	TRBD1
CAWTQIGVWTGELFF	TGTGCCTGGACCCAGATCGGGGTATGGACCGGGGAGCTGTTTTTT	NA	TRBV30	TRBJ2-2	NA
CAWSVSWWRGSSYEQYF	TGTGCCTGGAGTGTCTCGTGGTGGCGGGGAAGCTCCTACGAGCAGTACTTC	NA	TRBV30	TRBJ2-7	NA
CASSAQTSGRSQGYEQYF	TGTGCCAGCAGCGCCCAGACTAGCGGGAGATCCCAGGGGTACGAGCAGTACTTC	NA	TRBV6-4	TRBJ2-7	TRBD2
CASSVRDRDAAKNIQYF	TGTGCCAGCAGCGTCCGGGACAGGGATGCGGCCAAAAACATTCAGTACTTC	NA	TRBV7-9	TRBJ2-4	TRBD1
CAISEGLAGQETQYF	TGTGCCATCAGTGAAGGACTAGCGGGGCAAGAGACCCAGTACTTC	few	TRBV10-3	TRBJ2-5	TRBD2
CASSEGGSSEAFF	TGTGCCAGCAGCGAAGGGGGCTCTAGTGAAGCTTTCTTT	once	TRBV9	TRBJ1-1	TRBD1
CASSATGSLEQYF	TGTGCTAGCTCCGCGACAGGGTCCCTCGAGCAGTACTTC	NA	TRBV12-5	TRBJ2-7	TRBD1
CASSYGQGRYYGYTF	TGCGCCAGCAGCTACGGACAGGGGCGCTACTATGGCTACACCTTC	NA	TRBV5-1	TRBJ1-2	TRBD1
CASSSDRGYEQYF	TGTGCCAGCAGTTCTGACAGGGGATACGAGCAGTACTTC	NA	TRBV6-1	TRBJ2-7	TRBD1
CASSLGRGFTGELFF	TGTGCCAGCAGCTTGGGGAGGGGGTTCACCGGGGAGCTGTTTTTT	NA	TRBV7-6	TRBJ2-2	NA
CASSGTGVKTEAFF	TGCGCCAGCAGCGGTACAGGGGTTAAGACTGAAGCTTTCTTT	once	TRBV5-1	TRBJ1-1	TRBD1
CASSYGGNTGELFF	TGTGCCAGCAGTTATGGAGGGAACACCGGGGAGCTGTTTTTT	NA	TRBV6-5	TRBJ2-2	NA
CASRPARGHETQYF	TGTGCCAGCAGACCTGCCAGGGGGCATGAGACCCAGTACTTC	NA	TRBV2	TRBJ2-5	TRBD1
CASTLDRAPTRPQHF	TGTGCCAGCACCCTGGACAGGGCGCCCACAAGGCCCCAGCATTTT	NA	TRBV5-5	TRBJ1-5	TRBD1
CASSPRTGELFF	TGTGCCAGCAGTCCCCGGACCGGGGAGCTGTTTTTT	few	TRBV21-1	TRBJ2-2	NA
CASSVGGGSSEKLFF	TGTGCCAGCAGCGTAGGAGGGGGCAGTAGTGAAAAACTGTTTTTT	NA	TRBV9	TRBJ1-4	TRBD1
CASSRGGRTDTQYF	TGTGCCAGCAGTAGGGGGGGGCGTACAGATACGCAGTATTTT	NA	TRBV2	TRBJ2-3	NA